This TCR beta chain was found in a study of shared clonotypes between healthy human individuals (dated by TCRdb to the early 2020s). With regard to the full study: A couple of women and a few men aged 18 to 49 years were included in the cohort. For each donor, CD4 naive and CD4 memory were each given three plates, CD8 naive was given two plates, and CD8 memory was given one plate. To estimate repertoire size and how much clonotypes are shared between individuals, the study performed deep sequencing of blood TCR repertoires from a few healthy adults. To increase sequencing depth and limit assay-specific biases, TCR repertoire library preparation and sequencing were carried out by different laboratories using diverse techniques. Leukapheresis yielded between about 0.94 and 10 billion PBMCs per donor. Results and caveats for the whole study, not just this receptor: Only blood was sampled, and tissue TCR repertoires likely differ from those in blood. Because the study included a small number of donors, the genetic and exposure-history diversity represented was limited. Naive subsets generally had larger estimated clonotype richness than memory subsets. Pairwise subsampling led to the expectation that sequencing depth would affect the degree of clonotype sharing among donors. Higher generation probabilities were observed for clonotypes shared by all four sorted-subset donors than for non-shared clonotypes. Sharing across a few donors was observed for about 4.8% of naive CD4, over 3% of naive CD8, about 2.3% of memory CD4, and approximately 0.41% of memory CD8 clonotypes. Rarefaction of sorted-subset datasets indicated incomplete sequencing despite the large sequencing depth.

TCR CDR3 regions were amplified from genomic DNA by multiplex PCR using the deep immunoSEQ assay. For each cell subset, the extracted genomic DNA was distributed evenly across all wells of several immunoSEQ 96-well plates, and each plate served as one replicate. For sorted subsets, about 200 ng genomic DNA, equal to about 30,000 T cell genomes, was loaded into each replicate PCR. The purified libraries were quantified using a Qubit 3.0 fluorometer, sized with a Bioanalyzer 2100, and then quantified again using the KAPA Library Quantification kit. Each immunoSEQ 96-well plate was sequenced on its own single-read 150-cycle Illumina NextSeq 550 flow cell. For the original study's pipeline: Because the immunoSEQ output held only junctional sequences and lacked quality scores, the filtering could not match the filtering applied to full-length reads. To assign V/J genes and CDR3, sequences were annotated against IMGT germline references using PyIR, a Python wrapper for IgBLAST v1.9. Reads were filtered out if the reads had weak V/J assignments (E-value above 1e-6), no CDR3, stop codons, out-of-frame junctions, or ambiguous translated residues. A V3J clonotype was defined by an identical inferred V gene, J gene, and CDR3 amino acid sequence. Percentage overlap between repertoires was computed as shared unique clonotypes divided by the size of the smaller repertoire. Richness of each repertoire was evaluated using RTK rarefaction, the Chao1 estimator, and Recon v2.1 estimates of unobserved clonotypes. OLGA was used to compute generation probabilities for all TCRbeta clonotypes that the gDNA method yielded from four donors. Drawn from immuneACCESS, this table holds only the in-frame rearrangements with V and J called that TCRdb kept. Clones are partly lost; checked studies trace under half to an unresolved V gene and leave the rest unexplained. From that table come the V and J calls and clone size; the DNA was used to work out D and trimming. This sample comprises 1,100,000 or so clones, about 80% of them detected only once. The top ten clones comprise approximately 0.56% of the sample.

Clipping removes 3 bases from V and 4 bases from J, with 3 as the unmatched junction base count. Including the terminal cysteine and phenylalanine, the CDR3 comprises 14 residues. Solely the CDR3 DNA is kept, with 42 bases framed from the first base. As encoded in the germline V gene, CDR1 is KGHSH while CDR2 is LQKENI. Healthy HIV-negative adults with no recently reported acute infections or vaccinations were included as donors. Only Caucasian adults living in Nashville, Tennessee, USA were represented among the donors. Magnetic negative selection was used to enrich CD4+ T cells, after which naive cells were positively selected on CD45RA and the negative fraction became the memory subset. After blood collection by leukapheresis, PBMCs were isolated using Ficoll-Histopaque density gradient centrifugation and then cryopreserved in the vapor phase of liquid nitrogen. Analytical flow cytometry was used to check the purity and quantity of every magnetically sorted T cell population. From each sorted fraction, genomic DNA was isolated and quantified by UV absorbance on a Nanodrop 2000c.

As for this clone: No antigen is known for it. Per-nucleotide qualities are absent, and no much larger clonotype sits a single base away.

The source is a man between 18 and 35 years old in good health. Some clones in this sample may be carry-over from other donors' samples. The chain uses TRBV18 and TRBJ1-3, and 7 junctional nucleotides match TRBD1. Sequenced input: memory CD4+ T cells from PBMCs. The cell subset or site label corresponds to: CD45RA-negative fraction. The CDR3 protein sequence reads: CASSPTGSGNTIYF. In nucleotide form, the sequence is TGTGCCAGCTCACCGACAGGGTCAGGAAACACCATATATTTT.